This T cell receptor beta chain was retrieved from a study of response to subunit inactivated influenza vaccine (dated by TCRdb to the late 2010s). For context, the study as a whole: To follow how T cells responded to a trivalent subunit inactivated influenza vaccine, the researchers relied on deep quantitative profiling of the T cell receptor repertoire. Broad study findings and their caveats: According to the authors, only a limited number of new T cells may be recruited by each seasonal influenza vaccination.

About this clonotype itself: What antigen it recognizes has not been identified. No much larger clone exists at a distance of one base, and base qualities are not known.

The trim is 0 bases for V and 2 bases for J, with a gap of 5 bases between the germline ends. The CDR1 and CDR2 encoded by the germline V gene are MNHEY and SVGEGT. The CDR3 numbers 13 residues from cysteine through phenylalanine. The entry retains the CDR3 DNA only, 39 bases that are in frame from base 1. Libraries were prepared through RT-PCR. The reads were generated on an Illumina HiSeq 2500. The public sequencing data were trimmed at Q25 with fastp and processed into clonotypes with MiXCR by TCRdb, which kept only in-frame beta chains. When rows share a CDR3 protein, they turn into one entry using the most common DNA and genes. The table for this sample lists roughly 550,000 distinct CDR3 sequences; approximately 22% of them were counted only once. Clones ranked in the top ten supply roughly 2.8% of the sample. This sample also appeared in a second study, on T cells expressing NK-cell markers. The second source states: TCR beta cDNA libraries were prepared using 5'RACE template switching, which introduced a universal primer site and unique molecular identifiers. In sorted CD3+CD56+NKG2C+, CD3+CD56+NKG2C- and CD3+CD56-NKG2C+ T-cell subsets from about 8 donors, TCR beta-chain repertoires were profiled. Among the eight sequenced donors, only one was HCMV-seronegative, while the other seven were HCMV-seropositive. In several experiments an anti-gammadeltaTCR antibody was added to restrict sorting to alphabetaTCR-expressing T cells. In roughly six donors, the dominant CD3+CD56+NKG2C+ clonotypes ranked among the top 10 CD8+ clonotypes, making up roughly 1.0-8% of CD8+ T cells. Those dominant clonotypes were again the most abundant among CD3+CD56-NKG2C+ cells in four donors, at about 25-65%. Whether the expanded NKG2C-expressing T cell clones were specific for HCMV antigens was left unclear. The study sequenced eight donors, all healthy volunteers chosen at random: three men and five women. HCMV serostatus was determined by detecting HCMV-specific IgG in serum with a commercial ELISA kit. Ficoll density gradient centrifugation was used to isolate peripheral blood mononuclear cells from blood. Using Miltenyi isolation kits, CD4+ and CD8+ T cells were isolated from PBMC through magnetic immunoseparation. Synthesis of cDNA was primed from the TCR beta constant segment and was followed by two consecutive PCR amplification steps. The libraries were sequenced on Illumina HiSeq 2000/2500, MiSeq or NextSeq, producing 2 x 150 bp reads. MIGEC handled demultiplexing of the reads and grouping by UMI, while MiTCR was used to assemble and quantify clonotypes. To remove erroneous sequences, TCR cDNA sequences were retained only when supported by two or more reads. The tcR package was used for downstream repertoire analysis, and clonotypes were matched across fractions by CDR3 nucleotide sequence plus V segment. VDJmatch was used to annotate antigen specificity against VDJdb, with one amino acid substitution in CDR3 allowed.

Sample: CD4+ T cells sorted from PBMCs, taken roughly 13 days after vaccination. The source of this sequence is a man aged 50 to 59 who received an inactivated influenza vaccine. Donor details come from another sample of the same person, matched by shared clones. The chain links TRBV6-2 or TRBV6-3 with TRBJ2-7; the D gene lacks a confident call. The DNA reads TGTGCCAGCAGTTACTCCATGACCTACGAGCAGTACTTC. It is translated as CASSYSMTYEQYF.